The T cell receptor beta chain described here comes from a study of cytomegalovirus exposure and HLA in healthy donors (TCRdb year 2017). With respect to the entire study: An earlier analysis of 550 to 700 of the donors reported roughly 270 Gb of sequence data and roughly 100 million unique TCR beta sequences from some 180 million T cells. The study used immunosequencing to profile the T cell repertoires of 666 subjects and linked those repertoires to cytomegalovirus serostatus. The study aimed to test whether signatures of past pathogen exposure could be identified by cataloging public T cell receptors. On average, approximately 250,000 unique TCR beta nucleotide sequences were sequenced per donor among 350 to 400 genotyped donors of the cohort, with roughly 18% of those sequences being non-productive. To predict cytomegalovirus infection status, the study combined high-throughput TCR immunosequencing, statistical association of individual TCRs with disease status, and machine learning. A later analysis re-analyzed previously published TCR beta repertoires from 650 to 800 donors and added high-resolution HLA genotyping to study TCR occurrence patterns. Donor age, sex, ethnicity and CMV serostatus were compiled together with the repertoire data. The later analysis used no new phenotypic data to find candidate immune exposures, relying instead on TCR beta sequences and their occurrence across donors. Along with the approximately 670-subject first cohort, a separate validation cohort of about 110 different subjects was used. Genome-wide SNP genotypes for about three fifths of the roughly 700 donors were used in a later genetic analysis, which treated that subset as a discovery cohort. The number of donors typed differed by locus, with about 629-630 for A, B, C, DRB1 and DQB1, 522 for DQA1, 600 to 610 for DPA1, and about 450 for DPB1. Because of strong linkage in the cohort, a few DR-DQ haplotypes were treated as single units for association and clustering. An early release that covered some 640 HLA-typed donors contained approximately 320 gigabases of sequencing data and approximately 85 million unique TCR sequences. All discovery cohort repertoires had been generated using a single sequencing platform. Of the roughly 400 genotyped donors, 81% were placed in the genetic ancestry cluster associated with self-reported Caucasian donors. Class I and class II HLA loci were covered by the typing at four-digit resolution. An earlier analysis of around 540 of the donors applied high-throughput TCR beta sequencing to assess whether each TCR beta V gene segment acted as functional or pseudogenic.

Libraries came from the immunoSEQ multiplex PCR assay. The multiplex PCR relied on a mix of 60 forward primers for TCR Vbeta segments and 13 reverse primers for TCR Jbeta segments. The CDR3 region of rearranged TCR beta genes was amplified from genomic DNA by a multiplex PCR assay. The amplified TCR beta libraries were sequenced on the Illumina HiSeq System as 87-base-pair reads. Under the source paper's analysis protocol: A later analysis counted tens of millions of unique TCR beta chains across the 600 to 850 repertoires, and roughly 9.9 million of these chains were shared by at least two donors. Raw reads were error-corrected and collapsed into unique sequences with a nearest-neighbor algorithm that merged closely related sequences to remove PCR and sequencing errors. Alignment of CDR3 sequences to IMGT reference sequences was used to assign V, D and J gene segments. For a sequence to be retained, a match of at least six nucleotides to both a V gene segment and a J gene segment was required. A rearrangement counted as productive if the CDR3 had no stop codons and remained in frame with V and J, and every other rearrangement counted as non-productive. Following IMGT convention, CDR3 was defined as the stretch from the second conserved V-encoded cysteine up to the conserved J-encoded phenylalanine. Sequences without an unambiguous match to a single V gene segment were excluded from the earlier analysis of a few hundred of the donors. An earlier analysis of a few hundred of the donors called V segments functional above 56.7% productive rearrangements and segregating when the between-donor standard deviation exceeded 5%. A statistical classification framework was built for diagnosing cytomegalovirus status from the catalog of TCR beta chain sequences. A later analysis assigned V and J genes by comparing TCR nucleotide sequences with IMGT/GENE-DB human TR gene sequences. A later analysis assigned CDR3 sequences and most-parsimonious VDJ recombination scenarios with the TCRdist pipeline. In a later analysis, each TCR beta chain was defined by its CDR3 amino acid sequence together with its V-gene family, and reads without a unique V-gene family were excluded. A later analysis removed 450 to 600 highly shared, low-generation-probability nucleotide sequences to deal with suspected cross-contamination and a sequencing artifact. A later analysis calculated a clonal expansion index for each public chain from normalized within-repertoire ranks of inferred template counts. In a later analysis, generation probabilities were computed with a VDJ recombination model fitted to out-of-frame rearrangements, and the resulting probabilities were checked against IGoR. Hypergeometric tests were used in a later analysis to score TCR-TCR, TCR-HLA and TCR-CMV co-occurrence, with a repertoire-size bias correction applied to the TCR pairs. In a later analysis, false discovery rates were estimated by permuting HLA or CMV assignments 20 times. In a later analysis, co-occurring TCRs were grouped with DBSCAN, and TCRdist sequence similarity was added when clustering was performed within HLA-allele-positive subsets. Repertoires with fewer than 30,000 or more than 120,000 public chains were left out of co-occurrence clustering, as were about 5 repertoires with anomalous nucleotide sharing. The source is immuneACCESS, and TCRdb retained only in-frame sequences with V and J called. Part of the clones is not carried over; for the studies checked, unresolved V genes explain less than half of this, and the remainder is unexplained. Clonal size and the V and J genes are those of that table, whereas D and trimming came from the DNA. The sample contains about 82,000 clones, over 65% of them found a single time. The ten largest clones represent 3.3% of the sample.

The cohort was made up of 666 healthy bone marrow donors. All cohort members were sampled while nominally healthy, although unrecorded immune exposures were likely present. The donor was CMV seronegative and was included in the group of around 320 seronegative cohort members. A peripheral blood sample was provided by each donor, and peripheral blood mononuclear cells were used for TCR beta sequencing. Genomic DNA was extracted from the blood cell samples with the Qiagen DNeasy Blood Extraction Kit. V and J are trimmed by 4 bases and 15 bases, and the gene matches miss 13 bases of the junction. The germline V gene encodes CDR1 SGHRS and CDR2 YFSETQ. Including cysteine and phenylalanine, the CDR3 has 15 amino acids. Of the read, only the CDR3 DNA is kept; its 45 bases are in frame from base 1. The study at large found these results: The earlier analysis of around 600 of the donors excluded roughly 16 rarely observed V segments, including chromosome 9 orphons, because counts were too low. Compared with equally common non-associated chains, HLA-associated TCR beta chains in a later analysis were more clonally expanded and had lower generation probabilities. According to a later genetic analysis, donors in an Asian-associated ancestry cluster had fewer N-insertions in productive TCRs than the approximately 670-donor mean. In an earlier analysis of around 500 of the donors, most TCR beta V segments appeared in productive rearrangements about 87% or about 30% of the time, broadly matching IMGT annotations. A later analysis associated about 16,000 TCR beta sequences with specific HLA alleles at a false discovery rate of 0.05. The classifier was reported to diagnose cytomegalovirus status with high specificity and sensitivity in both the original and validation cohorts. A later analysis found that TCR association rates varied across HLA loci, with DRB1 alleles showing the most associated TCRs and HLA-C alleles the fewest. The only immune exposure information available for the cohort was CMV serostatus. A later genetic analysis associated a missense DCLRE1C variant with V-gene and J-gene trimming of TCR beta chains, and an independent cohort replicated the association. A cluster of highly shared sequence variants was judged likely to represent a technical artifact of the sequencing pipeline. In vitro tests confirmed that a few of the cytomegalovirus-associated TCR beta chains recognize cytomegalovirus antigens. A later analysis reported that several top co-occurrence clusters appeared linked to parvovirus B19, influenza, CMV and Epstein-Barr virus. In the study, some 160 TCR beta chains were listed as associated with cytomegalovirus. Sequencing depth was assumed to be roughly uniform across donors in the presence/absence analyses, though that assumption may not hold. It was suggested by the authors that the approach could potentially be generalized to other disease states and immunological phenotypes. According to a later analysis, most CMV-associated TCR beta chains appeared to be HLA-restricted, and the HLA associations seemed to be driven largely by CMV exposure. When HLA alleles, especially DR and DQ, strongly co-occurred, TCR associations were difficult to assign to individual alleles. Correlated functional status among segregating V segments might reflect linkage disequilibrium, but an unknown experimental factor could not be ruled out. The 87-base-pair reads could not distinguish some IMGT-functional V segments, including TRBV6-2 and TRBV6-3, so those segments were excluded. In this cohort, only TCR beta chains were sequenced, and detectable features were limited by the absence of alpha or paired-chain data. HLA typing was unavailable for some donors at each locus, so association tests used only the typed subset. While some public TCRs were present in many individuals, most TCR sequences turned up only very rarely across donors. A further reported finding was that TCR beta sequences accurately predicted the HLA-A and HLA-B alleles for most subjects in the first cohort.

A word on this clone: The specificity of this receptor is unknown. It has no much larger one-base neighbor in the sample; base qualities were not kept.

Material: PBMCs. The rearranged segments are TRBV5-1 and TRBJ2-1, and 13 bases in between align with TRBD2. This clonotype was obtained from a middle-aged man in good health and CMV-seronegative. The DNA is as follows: TGCGCCAGCAGCCCGGGGACTAGCGGGATCCCGGGGCCGTTCTTC. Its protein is CASSPGTSGIPGPFF.